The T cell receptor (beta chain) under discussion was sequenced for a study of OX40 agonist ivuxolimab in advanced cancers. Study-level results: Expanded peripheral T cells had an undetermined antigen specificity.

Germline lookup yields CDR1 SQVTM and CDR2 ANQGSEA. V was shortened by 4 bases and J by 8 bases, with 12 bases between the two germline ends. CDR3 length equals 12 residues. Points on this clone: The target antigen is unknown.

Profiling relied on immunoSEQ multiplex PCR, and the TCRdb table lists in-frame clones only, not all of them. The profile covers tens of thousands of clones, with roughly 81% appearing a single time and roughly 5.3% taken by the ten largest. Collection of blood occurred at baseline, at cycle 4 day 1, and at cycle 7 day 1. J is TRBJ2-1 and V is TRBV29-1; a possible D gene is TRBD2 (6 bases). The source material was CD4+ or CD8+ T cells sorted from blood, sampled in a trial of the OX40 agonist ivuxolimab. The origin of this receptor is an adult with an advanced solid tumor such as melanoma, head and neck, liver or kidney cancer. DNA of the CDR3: TGCAGCGTTGCGGCGGGGCTCGATGAGCAGTTCTTC. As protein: CSVAAGLDEQFF.